Following are 11 T cell receptor beta chains from one sample sequenced in a study of cytomegalovirus exposure and HLA in healthy donors. Use of 60 Vbeta and 13 Jbeta primers characterized the PCR. TCRdb's table, derived via immunoSEQ multiplex PCR, lists solely in-frame clones and lacks some. Of about 200,000 clones listed, approximately 70% are singletons. The material sequenced was PBMCs. The receptors were gathered from a man in his forties or fifties in good health and CMV-seropositive.

The chain links TRBV19 to TRBJ2-5; 8 bases agree with TRBD2. The V and J ends lost 1 base and 1 base, in that order; junction bases with no gene match: 5. CDR3 length: 16 residues. The germline gives CDR1 LNHDA, CDR2 SQIVND (reference sequence). The CDR3 region has the DNA TGTGCCAGTAGTATAGGGTCGGCGGGGGGCCAAGAGACCCAGTACTTC. It is translated as CASSIGSAGGQETQYF.

This CDR3 reads CASSNRATEAFF. In DNA form, the CDR3 reads TGTGCCAGTAGTAACAGGGCAACTGAAGCTTTCTTT. The V and J genes are TRBV19 and TRBJ1-1, with D maybe TRBD1 (6 bases). CDR3 length equals 12 residues. V lost 4 bases and J lost 5, with 8 bases in between. The germline V gene has CDR1 LNHDA and CDR2 SQIVND (reference sequence).

This clone was seen just once. The V and J genes are TRBV2 and TRBJ2-5; no definite D call. This CDR3 has 14 residues. Germline-derived CDR1 and CDR2 are SNHLY and FYNNEI. With 6 bases removed from V and 4 bases from J, the gap between germline ends came to 15 bases. CDR3 in DNA: TGTGCCAGCAGCCCGGAAATAACGGGAGAGACCCAGTACTTC. Protein product: CASSPEITGETQYF. The full variable domain, its missing parts supplied by reference TRBV2 and TRBJ2-5, is EPEVTQTPSHQVTQMGQEVILRCVPISNHLYFYWYRQILGQKVEFLVSFYNNEISEKSEIFDDQFSVERPDGSNFTLKIRSTKLEDSAMYFCASSPEITGETQYFGPGTRLLVL.

The V gene is TRBV5-1, the J gene TRBJ2-7; D is perhaps TRBD1 (5 bases). The CDR3 length is 18 residues. V gave up 4 bases and J gave up 5 bases, with 28 bases separating them. The germline V gene has CDR1 SGHRS and CDR2 YFSETQ. CDR3 region: CASSRPRGTGEQWNEQYF. The CDR3, as DNA: TGCGCCAGCAGCCGCCCGCGAGGTACAGGAGAGCAGTGGAACGAGCAGTACTTC.

Written as DNA, the CDR3 is TGTGCCAGCAGCTTAACCGGGGGGCTGACAGATACGCAGTATTTT. This codes for CASSLTGGLTDTQYF. This chain connects TRBV7-3 to TRBJ2-3, with a tentative D call TRBD2 (7 bases). The germline gives CDR1 SGHTA, CDR2 FQGTGA. The CDR3 contains 15 residues. Trimming pared 0 bases from V and 3 bases from J, leaving 10 bases between. Full variable domain (remainder filled in from reference TRBV7-3 and TRBJ2-3): GAGVSQTPSNKVTEKGKYVELRCDPISGHTALYWYRQSLGQGPEFLIYFQGTGAADDSGLPNDRFFAVRPEGSVSTLKIQRTERGDSAVYLCASSLTGGLTDTQYFGPGTRLTVL.

The chain combines TRBV9 with TRBJ2-2, with a possible D match to TRBD2 (5 bases). Germline CDR1 reads SGDLS; CDR2 reads YYNGEE. Trimming removed 6 bases from V and 0 bases from J, with 15 bases in between. The CDR3 is made up of 16 amino acids. The CDR3 loop is CASTPRERPNTGELFF. For the CDR3, the DNA is TGTGCCAGCACCCCCCGAGAGCGGCCGAACACCGGGGAGCTGTTTTTT.

The J gene is TRBJ2-7, the V gene TRBV7-2; 10 positions agree with TRBD1. The V and J ends lost 6 bases and 5 bases, in that order; junction bases with no gene match: 10. This CDR3 is 15 amino acids long. The germline gives CDR1 SGHTA, CDR2 FQGNSA. CDR3 loop: CASSSAGQGFDEQYF. The CDR3 nucleotides are TGTGCCAGCAGTTCCGCGGGACAGGGGTTCGACGAGCAGTACTTC. Together with reference TRBV7-2 and TRBJ2-7, the CDR3 gives the full variable domain: GAGVSQSPSNKVTEKGKDVELRCDPISGHTALYWYRQSLGQGLEFLIYFQGNSAPDKSGLPSDRFSAERTGGSVSTLTIQRTQQEDSAVYLCASSSAGQGFDEQYFGPGTRLTVT.

The chain carries TRBV6-5 and TRBJ1-4, with a tentative D call TRBD1 (6 bases). The V gene lost 6 bases and the J gene lost 5 bases, with 10 bases spanning the gap. Germline V lookup: CDR1 MNHEY, CDR2 SVGAGI. This CDR3 has 13 residues. The CDR3 DNA sequence: TGTGCCAGCAGGTTGACAGGAAATGAAAAACTGTTTTTT. It translates to CASRLTGNEKLFF.

The V and J genes are TRBV13 and TRBJ2-3, with a tentative D call TRBD2 (5 bases). This CDR3 is 13 amino acids long. Germline V gene sequence: CDR1 PRHDT, CDR2 FYEKMQ (reference sequence). V dropped 6 bases and J dropped 4 bases, with 11 bases sitting between them. This CDR3 reads CASSSMEADTQYF. CDR3 in DNA: TGTGCCAGCAGTTCGATGGAGGCAGATACGCAGTATTTT.

This clone showed up just a few times. The rearrangement joins TRBV11-2 to TRBJ2-7; D possibly corresponds to TRBD2 (6 bases). CDR3 length: 13 residues. Germline values: CDR1 SGHAT, CDR2 FQNNGV. V was pared by 8 bases and J by 7 bases, with 18 bases between. For the CDR3, the DNA is TGTGCCAGCGCCTTTGGGGGGATCGGTGAGCAGTACTTC. Its translation: CASAFGGIGEQYF.

The gene calls are TRBV2 and TRBJ1-4; possibly TRBD1 for D (5 bases). The CDR3 is 17 residues long. Per the germline V gene, CDR1 is SNHLY and CDR2 is FYNNEI. Trimming stripped 6 bases from V and 5 bases from J, with 22 bases between. The CDR3 is CASSANRSTRGNEKLFF. The CDR3 DNA reads TGTGCCAGCAGCGCTAACCGGTCCACGCGGGGGAATGAAAAACTGTTTTTT.